The 3 T cell receptor beta chains given below trace back to one sample, sequenced in a study of cytomegalovirus exposure and HLA in healthy donors. PCR amplification relied on 60 Vbeta primers (plus 13 Jbeta primers). Only in-frame clones appear in the TCRdb table, and some are missing; sequencing was by immunoSEQ multiplex PCR. This table holds roughly 76,000 clones. The sample taken for sequencing was PBMCs. Every receptor here comes from a female donor in good health and CMV-seropositive.

The chain links TRBV11-2 to TRBJ2-7; TRBD1 is a possible D gene (5 bases). Trimming left V 4 bases short and J 0 bases short, with 13 bases between. The CDR3 is 15 residues long. Germline assignment: CDR1 SGHAT and CDR2 FQNNGV. The CDR3 bases are TGTGCCAGCAGCTCTCCCAGGGTATACTCCTACGAGCAGTACTTC. Translating gives CASSSPRVYSYEQYF.

V is TRBV9 and J is TRBJ2-7; 9 bases are shared with TRBD1. The CDR3 totals 13 residues. Per germline, CDR1 SGDLS and CDR2 YYNGEE. The junction had 1 base not matched to a gene; V was cut back by 0 bases and J by 6 bases. DNA for the CDR3: TGTGCCAGCAGCGTAGGGACAGGGGCCGAGCAGTACTTC. Translated: CASSVGTGAEQYF.

This rearrangement joins TRBV9 to TRBJ2-2; TRBD1 matches at 7 bases. Germline V CDR1 and CDR2: SGDLS, YYNGEE. The CDR3 is made up of 14 amino acids. V shed 9 bases, J shed 0 bases, and the junction held 5 bases outside the gene matches. DNA of the CDR3: TGTGCCACTGAGGACAGGTCGAACACCGGGGAGCTGTTTTTT. Translated, it gives CATEDRSNTGELFF. The whole variable domain, remainder taken from reference TRBV9 and TRBJ2-2, is DSGVTQTPKHLITATGQRVTLRCSPRSGDLSVYWYQQSLDQGLQFLIQYYNGEERAKGNILERFSAQQFPDLHSELNLSSLELGDSALYFCATEDRSNTGELFFGEGSRLTVL.